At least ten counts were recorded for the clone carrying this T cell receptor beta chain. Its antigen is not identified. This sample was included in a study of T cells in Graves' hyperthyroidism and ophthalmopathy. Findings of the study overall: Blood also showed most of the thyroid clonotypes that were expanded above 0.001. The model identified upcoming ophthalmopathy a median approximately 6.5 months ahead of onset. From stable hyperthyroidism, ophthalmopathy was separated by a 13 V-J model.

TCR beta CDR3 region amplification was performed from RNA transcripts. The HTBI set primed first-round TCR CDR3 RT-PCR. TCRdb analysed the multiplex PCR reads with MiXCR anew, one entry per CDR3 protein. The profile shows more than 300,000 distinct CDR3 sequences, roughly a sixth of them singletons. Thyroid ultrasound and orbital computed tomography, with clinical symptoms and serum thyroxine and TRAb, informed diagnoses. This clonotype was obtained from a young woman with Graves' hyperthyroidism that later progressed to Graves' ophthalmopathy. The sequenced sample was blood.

The CDR3 is CASSPVGGSQGDTQYF. CDR3 nucleotide sequence: TGCGCCAGCAGCCCCGTCGGGGGGAGTCAGGGAGATACGCAGTATTTT. V and J are TRBV5-1 and TRBJ2-3, with 7 bases matching TRBD2. V shed 4 bases, J shed 5 bases, and the junction held 13 bases outside the gene matches. Germline V gene sequence: CDR1 SGHRS, CDR2 YFSETQ. CDR3 length equals 16 residues.